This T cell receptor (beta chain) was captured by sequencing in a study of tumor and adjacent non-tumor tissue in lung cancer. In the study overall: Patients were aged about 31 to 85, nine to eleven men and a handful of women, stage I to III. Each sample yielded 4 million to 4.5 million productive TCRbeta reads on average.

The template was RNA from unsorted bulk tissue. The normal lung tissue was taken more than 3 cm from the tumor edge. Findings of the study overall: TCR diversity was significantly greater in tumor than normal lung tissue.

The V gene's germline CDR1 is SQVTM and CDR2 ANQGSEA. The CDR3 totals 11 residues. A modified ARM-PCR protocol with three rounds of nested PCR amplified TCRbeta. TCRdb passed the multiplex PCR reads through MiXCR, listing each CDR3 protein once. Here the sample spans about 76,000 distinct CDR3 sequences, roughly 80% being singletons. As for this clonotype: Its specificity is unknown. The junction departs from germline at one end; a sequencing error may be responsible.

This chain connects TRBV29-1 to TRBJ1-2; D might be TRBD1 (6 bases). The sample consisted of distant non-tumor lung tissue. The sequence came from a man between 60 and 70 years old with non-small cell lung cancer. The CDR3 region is CSVGQDGDYSF. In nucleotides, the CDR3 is TGCAGCGTTGGACAGGACGGGGACTACAGCTTC.